The rows below give T cell receptor beta chains drawn from one sample of a study of T-cell memory formation after mild COVID-19. TCRdb passed the 5' RACE reads through MiXCR, listing each CDR3 protein once. The table has around 210,000 distinct CDR3 sequences, about 9.2% seen once; the top ten hold roughly 3.5%. The sequencing sample was made of PBMCs or a T cell subset sorted from them (not recorded which). The receptor source for this set is a man younger than 35 who had mild COVID-19 (a few samples of this study predate the infection). Cell type and time point are not known. CDR3s include the opening cysteine and the closing phenylalanine or tryptophan. The order of the fields is V gene, clone size, J gene, D gene, CDR3 DNA, CDR3 protein. The D gene is left open where the match is weak. Size values are once, few and many counts, or a class for expanded clones, and some rows have none.

v_call: TRBV4-3
clone_size: many
j_call: TRBJ2-2
d_call: .
cdr3_nt: TGCGCCAGCAGCCTCGGCTACCCGAACACCGGGGAGCTGTTTTTT
cdr3_aa: CASSLGYPNTGELFF

v_call: TRBV5-4
clone_size: .
j_call: TRBJ2-1
d_call: TRBD2
cdr3_nt: TGTGCCAGCAGCGTGACTAGCGGGGGAGTCGGTGAGCAGTTCTTC
cdr3_aa: CASSVTSGGVGEQFF

v_call: TRBV4-3
clone_size: many
j_call: TRBJ2-5
d_call: .
cdr3_nt: TGCGCCAGCAGCCAAGATTTTGGAGCTTTAGAGACCCAGTACTTC
cdr3_aa: CASSQDFGALETQYF

v_call: TRBV7-9
clone_size: .
j_call: TRBJ2-3
d_call: .
cdr3_nt: TGTGCCAGCAGCTTCCCCTCTGGGCTACTAATCTGCACGCAGTATTTT
cdr3_aa: CASSFPSGLLICTQYF

v_call: TRBV10-3
clone_size: .
j_call: TRBJ2-2
d_call: .
cdr3_nt: TGTGCCGCGGCAGGGCCGGCCGGGGAGCTGTTTTTT
cdr3_aa: CAAAGPAGELFF

v_call: TRBV6-1
clone_size: .
j_call: TRBJ1-2
d_call: .
cdr3_nt: TGTGCCAGCAGTGAAGAGTCCCACTATGGCTACACCTTC
cdr3_aa: CASSEESHYGYTF

v_call: TRBV7-2
clone_size: .
j_call: TRBJ2-7
d_call: TRBD1
cdr3_nt: TGTGCCAGCAGCAATAACAGGGACAGCTACGAGCAGTACTTC
cdr3_aa: CASSNNRDSYEQYF

v_call: TRBV20-1
clone_size: .
j_call: TRBJ2-3
d_call: .
cdr3_nt: TGCAGTGCTAGAGATTCAGGGGGCACAGATACGCAGTATTTT
cdr3_aa: CSARDSGGTDTQYF

v_call: TRBV19
clone_size: few
j_call: TRBJ1-1
d_call: .
cdr3_nt: TGTGCCAGTAGTATTCCGGACGGTGAAGCTTTCTTT
cdr3_aa: CASSIPDGEAFF

v_call: TRBV20-1
clone_size: few
j_call: TRBJ2-5
d_call: .
cdr3_nt: TGCAGTGCTAGCGGGGGGCCTCAAGAGACCCAGTACTTC
cdr3_aa: CSASGGPQETQYF

v_call: TRBV5-1
clone_size: many
j_call: TRBJ2-1
d_call: .
cdr3_nt: TGCGCCAGCAGCTTGGTCCCTAAGCCGGACAATGAGCAGTTCTTC
cdr3_aa: CASSLVPKPDNEQFF

v_call: TRBV3-1
clone_size: .
j_call: TRBJ2-6
d_call: .
cdr3_nt: TGTGCCAGCAGCCAGAGGGTTCCTACCTCTGGGGCCAACGTCCTGACTTTC
cdr3_aa: CASSQRVPTSGANVLTF

v_call: TRBV11-2
clone_size: many
j_call: TRBJ2-5
d_call: .
cdr3_nt: TGTGCCAGCAGCCCGCTGACGGGCTTTGGGACCCAGTACTTC
cdr3_aa: CASSPLTGFGTQYF

v_call: TRBV6-2/TRBV6-3
clone_size: .
j_call: TRBJ2-1
d_call: TRBD2
cdr3_nt: TGTGCCAGCAGTTCCGGGGGGATGGACGATGAGCAGTTCTTC
cdr3_aa: CASSSGGMDDEQFF

v_call: TRBV5-1
clone_size: many
j_call: TRBJ2-7
d_call: TRBD2
cdr3_nt: TGCGCCAGCAGCTTGGAAGCTAGCGGCTCCTACGAGCAGTACTTC
cdr3_aa: CASSLEASGSYEQYF

v_call: TRBV20-1
clone_size: .
j_call: TRBJ2-1
d_call: .
cdr3_nt: TGCAGTGCTGCGGGGGCCTCATACAATGAGCAGTTCTTC
cdr3_aa: CSAAGASYNEQFF

v_call: TRBV5-1
clone_size: many
j_call: TRBJ2-1
d_call: TRBD2
cdr3_nt: TGCGCCAGCAGCTGGGGACTAGCGGGGGGGCTTCATGAGCAGTTCTTC
cdr3_aa: CASSWGLAGGLHEQFF

v_call: TRBV5-1
clone_size: many
j_call: TRBJ2-3
d_call: .
cdr3_nt: TGCGCCAGCAGCGTGGGGATGGGCCCCACAGATACGCAGTATTTT
cdr3_aa: CASSVGMGPTDTQYF

v_call: TRBV15
clone_size: few
j_call: TRBJ2-7
d_call: .
cdr3_nt: TGTGCCACCAGCGCTACTCGGGACACCTACGAGCAGTACTTC
cdr3_aa: CATSATRDTYEQYF

v_call: TRBV30
clone_size: .
j_call: TRBJ2-5
d_call: TRBD1
cdr3_nt: TGTGCCTGGAGTGTTCTTTCAGGGACAGGGGAGGAGACCCAGTACTTC
cdr3_aa: CAWSVLSGTGEETQYF

v_call: TRBV20-1
clone_size: many
j_call: TRBJ2-5
d_call: TRBD1
cdr3_nt: TGCAGTGCTAGTCTCCTCGACAGGGTCACCCAAGAGACCCAGTACTTC
cdr3_aa: CSASLLDRVTQETQYF

v_call: TRBV18
clone_size: few
j_call: TRBJ2-7
d_call: TRBD2
cdr3_nt: TGTGCCAGCTCACCCATCTCAGCGGGGGGGCGGTACGAGCAGTACTTC
cdr3_aa: CASSPISAGGRYEQYF

v_call: TRBV7-9
clone_size: many
j_call: TRBJ2-5
d_call: .
cdr3_nt: TGCGCCAGCAGCTTCTCCGGAGAAGAGACCCAGTACTTC
cdr3_aa: CASSFSGEETQYF

v_call: TRBV28
clone_size: many
j_call: TRBJ1-1
d_call: TRBD1
cdr3_nt: TGTGCCAGCAGCTTGCTACATACAGGGGACACTGAAGCTTTCTTT
cdr3_aa: CASSLLHTGDTEAFF

v_call: TRBV5-1
clone_size: few
j_call: TRBJ2-5
d_call: .
cdr3_nt: TGCGCCAGCAGCTTGGGGGCCCAGGGTGTTGAAGAGACCCAGTACTTC
cdr3_aa: CASSLGAQGVEETQYF

v_call: TRBV5-1
clone_size: few
j_call: TRBJ2-7
d_call: .
cdr3_nt: TGCGCCAGCAGCTCCGACAGGATGGCCTACGAGCAGTACTTC
cdr3_aa: CASSSDRMAYEQYF

v_call: TRBV3-1
clone_size: .
j_call: TRBJ2-1
d_call: .
cdr3_nt: TGTGCCAGCAGCCAACTTAGGGGGGGATACAATGAGCAGTTCTTC
cdr3_aa: CASSQLRGGYNEQFF

v_call: TRBV7-9
clone_size: many
j_call: TRBJ2-3
d_call: TRBD1
cdr3_nt: TGTGCCAGCAGCTTGCAGGGGGAAAGCACAGATACGCAGTATTTT
cdr3_aa: CASSLQGESTDTQYF

v_call: TRBV7-9
clone_size: many
j_call: TRBJ1-5
d_call: .
cdr3_nt: TGTGCCAGCAGCTTACTGGGGGGCAATCAGCCCCAGCATTTT
cdr3_aa: CASSLLGGNQPQHF

v_call: TRBV19
clone_size: .
j_call: TRBJ2-2
d_call: .
cdr3_nt: TGTGCCAGTAGTATCGGGCAGGGTTCCACCGGGGAGCTGTTTTTT
cdr3_aa: CASSIGQGSTGELFF

v_call: TRBV7-3
clone_size: few
j_call: TRBJ2-2
d_call: .
cdr3_nt: TGTGCCAGCAGCGTCCACACCGGGGAGCTGTTTTTT
cdr3_aa: CASSVHTGELFF

v_call: TRBV2
clone_size: .
j_call: TRBJ1-6
d_call: .
cdr3_nt: TGTGCCAGCAGTGAGTCGGGGGTCGGGGGATCACCCCTCCACTTT
cdr3_aa: CASSESGVGGSPLHF

v_call: TRBV9
clone_size: .
j_call: TRBJ1-1
d_call: .
cdr3_nt: TGTGCCAGCAGCGTGTCGGGGAGTGGTGGGGCTTTCTTT
cdr3_aa: CASSVSGSGGAFF

v_call: TRBV7-2
clone_size: many
j_call: TRBJ1-2
d_call: .
cdr3_nt: TGTGCCAGCAGCGCGGGGGTTAACTATGGCTACACCTTC
cdr3_aa: CASSAGVNYGYTF

v_call: TRBV18
clone_size: .
j_call: TRBJ1-2
d_call: TRBD1
cdr3_nt: TGTGCCAGCTCCGCATCCGGGACAGGAATTTATGGCTACACCTTC
cdr3_aa: CASSASGTGIYGYTF

v_call: TRBV6-1
clone_size: few
j_call: TRBJ2-3
d_call: .
cdr3_nt: TGTGCCAGCAGTGGGGGTCTCTTGGATACGCAGTATTTT
cdr3_aa: CASSGGLLDTQYF

v_call: TRBV7-3
clone_size: many
j_call: TRBJ2-1
d_call: .
cdr3_nt: TGTGCCAGCAGCTCCTCCTCCTACAATGAGCAGTTCTTC
cdr3_aa: CASSSSSYNEQFF

v_call: TRBV5-6
clone_size: .
j_call: TRBJ1-1
d_call: .
cdr3_nt: TGTGCCAGCAGCCGGATGGGGGAGAACACTGAAGCTTTCTTT
cdr3_aa: CASSRMGENTEAFF

v_call: TRBV28
clone_size: .
j_call: TRBJ2-3
d_call: .
cdr3_nt: TGTGCCAGCAGTTTCGGGGGGCAAGGACCAGATACGCAGTATTTT
cdr3_aa: CASSFGGQGPDTQYF

v_call: TRBV7-2
clone_size: few
j_call: TRBJ2-5
d_call: .
cdr3_nt: TGTGCCAGCAGGGACGCGGGTCCTCGGGGGACCCAGTACTTC
cdr3_aa: CASRDAGPRGTQYF

v_call: TRBV10-1
clone_size: .
j_call: TRBJ2-1
d_call: TRBD2
cdr3_nt: TGCGCCAGCAGTCCCATCACGGGGGGGCGCTCCTACAATGAGCAGTTCTTC
cdr3_aa: CASSPITGGRSYNEQFF

v_call: TRBV20-1
clone_size: few
j_call: TRBJ2-1
d_call: .
cdr3_nt: TGCAGCGATAGGAGGGGACCCAACTACAATGAGCAGTTCTTC
cdr3_aa: CSDRRGPNYNEQFF

v_call: TRBV9
clone_size: few
j_call: TRBJ2-7
d_call: TRBD2
cdr3_nt: TGTGCCAGCAGCGTAGGACCTGCTAGCGGGGCCACCTACGAGCAGTACTTC
cdr3_aa: CASSVGPASGATYEQYF